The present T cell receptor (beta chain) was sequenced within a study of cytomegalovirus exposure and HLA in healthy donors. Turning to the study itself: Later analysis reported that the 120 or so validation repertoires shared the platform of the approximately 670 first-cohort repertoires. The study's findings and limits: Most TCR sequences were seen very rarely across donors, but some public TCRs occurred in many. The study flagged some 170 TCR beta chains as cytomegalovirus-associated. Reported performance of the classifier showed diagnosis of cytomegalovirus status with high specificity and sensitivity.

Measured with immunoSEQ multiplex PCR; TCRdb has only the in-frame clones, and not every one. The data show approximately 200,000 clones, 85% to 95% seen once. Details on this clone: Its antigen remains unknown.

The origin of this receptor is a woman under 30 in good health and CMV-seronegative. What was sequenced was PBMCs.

DNA of the CDR3: TGCGCCAGCAGTCAATCGAGTTGGAATACAGACCGGCGGGGAAAACTGTTTTTT. Translation gives CASSQSSWNTDRRGKLFF. This chain links TRBV23-1 with TRBJ1-4, with D unresolved. TRBV23-1 is assigned to the ORF class and has an uncertain function. The CDR3 runs to 18 residues. The V end was cut by 0 bases, the J end by 10 bases, with 24 bases between.